The 13 T cell receptor beta chains below all came from one sample that was sequenced in a study of blood T cell repertoires in COVID-19. TCRdb's table, derived via immunoSEQ multiplex PCR, lists solely in-frame clones and lacks some. The table shows over 70,000 clones, with 75% to 85% occurring only once. The sequencing input was peripheral blood. Every receptor here comes from a woman in her seventies with acute or convalescent COVID-19.

This clone was seen only a few times. This chain links TRBV2 with TRBJ1-6, with D possibly TRBD1 on 5 matching bases. Germline loops: CDR1 SNHLY, CDR2 FYNNEI. CDR3 length: 15 amino acids. The V and J ends lost 2 bases and 10 bases respectively, with 15 bases between them. The CDR3 here is CASSETRQIGSPLHF. The CDR3 DNA reads TGTGCCAGCAGTGAAACTCGACAGATTGGCTCACCCCTCCACTTT.

In DNA form, the CDR3 reads TGTGCCAGCAGTTCAAACCGACGGGATGAAAAACTGTTTTTT. Amino acids: CASSSNRRDEKLFF. This chain joins TRBV28 and TRBJ1-4, with D uncertain. The CDR3 is 14 amino acids. CDR1 and CDR2 from the germline V gene are MDHEN and SYDVKM. V was clipped by 4 bases and J by 6 bases, with 12 bases between them.

The chain joins TRBV21-1 to TRBJ2-7; TRBD2 is taken as the D call from the table, unchecked against the DNA. TRBV21-1 is described as a pseudogene. The CDR3 has 21 amino acids. CDR3 protein: CASSNFLSEVRMSGESYEQYF. CDR3 DNA: TGTGCCAGCAGCAATTTTCTATCGGAGGTCCGTATGAGCGGGGAGTCATACGAGCAGTACTTC.

The chain couples TRBV5-4 to TRBJ2-2, with TRBD1 matching 8 bases. The ends lost 3 bases at V and 5 bases at J; junction bases unmatched: 6. The CDR3 runs to 15 residues. Germline lookup yields CDR1 SGHNT and CDR2 YYREEE (reference sequence). The CDR3 nucleotides read TGTGCCAGCAGCTACGACAGGGGTAGGACCGGGGAGCTGTTTTTT. Translated: CASSYDRGRTGELFF.

The chain joins TRBV5-1 to TRBJ2-1; the match to TRBD2 covers 12 bases. The CDR3 loop spans 18 amino acids. Germline CDR1 and CDR2: SGHRS and YFSETQ. V shed 0 bases and J 4 bases; nucleotides not matched to a gene: 8. The CDR3 reads CASSLVPAGTSGYNEQFF. The CDR3 region has the DNA TGCGCCAGCAGCTTGGTCCCGGCCGGGACTAGCGGGTACAATGAGCAGTTCTTC.

This clone occurred a few times. V usage is TRBV6-6 and J usage is TRBJ1-1, with TRBD1 matching over 9 bases. The CDR3 runs 16 residues. The junction had 7 bases not matched to a gene; V was cut back by 0 bases and J by 5 bases. Germline V lookup: CDR1 MNHNY, CDR2 SVGAGI (reference sequence). The DNA of the CDR3 is TGTGCCAGCAGTTACTCACCACAGGGGGCTGGAACTGAAGCTTTCTTT. Its translation is CASSYSPQGAGTEAFF.

The gene calls are TRBV7-2 and TRBJ1-1; possibly TRBD1 for D (6 bases). Trimming took off 2 bases at V and 7 bases at J, with 11 bases between the two ends. CDR3 length: 13 residues. Germline V CDR1 and CDR2: SGHTA, FQGNSA. CDR3 sequence reads: CASSLLTGIEAFF. CDR3 nucleotides: TGTGCCAGCAGCTTATTAACAGGGATTGAAGCTTTCTTT.

The CDR3 DNA sequence: TGTGCCAGTAGTATAGCCCAGGGATTGGGCACTGAAGCTTTCTTT. This encodes CASSIAQGLGTEAFF. J is TRBJ1-1 and V is TRBV19; D might be TRBD1 (5 bases). The CDR3 is 15 amino acids. V was trimmed by 1 base and J by 4 bases, leaving 13 bases between them. Germline assignment: CDR1 LNHDA and CDR2 SQIVND (reference sequence).

This clone was seen only a few times. The rearrangement uses TRBV6-6 and TRBJ1-1; TRBD1 matches 8 bases. The CDR3 runs 14 residues. Germline CDR1 and CDR2: MNHNY and SVGAGI (reference sequence). V was clipped by 5 bases and J by 1 base; unmatched bases: 3. The CDR3 sequence: CASSKDRANTEAFF. CDR3 DNA sequence: TGTGCCAGCAGTAAGGACAGGGCGAACACTGAAGCTTTCTTT.

The chain has TRBV27 and TRBJ2-3; 10 nucleotides align to TRBD2. Germline CDR1 is MNHEY and CDR2 is SMNVEV (reference sequence). The CDR3 runs 15 residues. V shed 5 bases and J 7 bases; nucleotides not matched to a gene: 9. CDR3 sequence reads: CASSVSGGAGNTQYF. CDR3 bases: TGTGCCAGCAGTGTCAGCGGGGGGGCCGGCAATACGCAGTATTTT.

The chain has TRBV21-1 and TRBJ2-1; the table assigns TRBD2, which was not confirmed against the DNA. TRBV21-1 is given as a pseudogene. The CDR3 has 14 amino acids. In nucleotides, the CDR3 is TGTGCCAGCATCCAACTTAGCTCCTACAATGAGCAGTTCTTC. Its protein is CASIQLSSYNEQFF.

This chain joins TRBV6-4 and TRBJ2-3; 9 nucleotides agree with TRBD2. This CDR3 region has 17 residues. With 3 bases clipped from V and 2 bases from J, the junction kept 9 bases outside the gene matches. Per germline, CDR1 MRHNA and CDR2 SNTAGT. The CDR3 here is CASSENPSGVNTDTQYF. The CDR3 coding sequence is TGTGCCAGCAGTGAAAACCCTAGCGGGGTGAACACAGATACGCAGTATTTT.

The chain has TRBV6-2 or TRBV6-3 and TRBJ2-1; TRBD2 agrees at 11 bases. Germline V gene sequence: CDR1 MNHEY, CDR2 SVGEGT. The CDR3 contains 15 residues. The V gene end was trimmed by 2 bases and the J gene end by 7 bases; junction bases not matched to a gene: 4. The DNA for the CDR3 is TGTGCCAGCAGTTACGAAGTAGCGGGGGGGAATGAGCAGTTCTTC. Residues: CASSYEVAGGNEQFF.